Listed below are T cell receptor beta chains from one sample, sequenced in a study of blood T cell repertoires in COVID-19. Libraries were prepared by immunoSEQ multiplex PCR; TCRdb keeps only in-frame clonotypes and omits some of them. The table records about 330,000 clones, approximately 82% of them present only once. The sequenced sample was peripheral blood. All receptors derive from a woman aged 50 to 60 with acute or convalescent COVID-19. CDR3s include the opening cysteine and the closing phenylalanine or tryptophan. Fields, in order: D gene, clone size, V gene, J gene, CDR3 length, CDR3 protein, CDR3 DNA. A D gene is named only where the DNA matches it firmly. The listing skips clone size in some rows; elsewhere it reads once, few, many or a size class.

d_gene: TRBD1; abundance: NA; v_gene: TRBV7-9; j_gene: TRBJ1-1; len: 15; CDR3aa: CAARRQGESWTEAFF; CDR3nt: TGTGCCGCACGTAGACAGGGGGAGAGTTGGACTGAAGCTTTCTTT
d_gene: TRBD2; abundance: NA; v_gene: TRBV5-4; j_gene: TRBJ2-5; len: 18; CDR3aa: CASSSRELSGGASETQYF; CDR3nt: TGTGCCAGCAGCTCCCGGGAACTGAGCGGGGGGGCGTCCGAGACCCAGTACTTC
d_gene: NA; abundance: few; v_gene: TRBV12-3/TRBV12-4; j_gene: TRBJ1-2; len: 12; CDR3aa: CASSLVSGVYTF; CDR3nt: TGTGCCAGCAGTTTGGTGTCGGGGGTCTACACCTTC
d_gene: TRBD1; abundance: NA; v_gene: TRBV5-1; j_gene: TRBJ2-3; len: 14; CDR3aa: CASSLQGAPDTQYF; CDR3nt: TGCGCCAGCAGCTTGCAGGGGGCCCCAGATACGCAGTATTTT
d_gene: NA; abundance: NA; v_gene: TRBV5-1; j_gene: TRBJ2-3; len: 14; CDR3aa: CASSAGSGTDTQYF; CDR3nt: TGCGCCAGCAGCGCCGGAAGCGGCACAGATACGCAGTATTTT
d_gene: NA; abundance: NA; v_gene: TRBV4-2; j_gene: TRBJ1-1; len: 14; CDR3aa: CASSQEESRRVAFF; CDR3nt: TGTGCCAGCAGCCAAGAGGAAAGCCGGAGGGTGGCTTTCTTT
d_gene: TRBD1; abundance: few; v_gene: TRBV19; j_gene: TRBJ1-3; len: 16; CDR3aa: CASTKETGGSGNTIYF; CDR3nt: TGTGCCAGTACCAAAGAAACAGGGGGGAGTGGAAACACCATATATTTT
d_gene: TRBD1; abundance: NA; v_gene: TRBV25-1; j_gene: TRBJ1-4; len: 15; CDR3aa: CATQSPGQGTEKLFF; CDR3nt: TGTGCCACCCAATCCCCGGGACAGGGGACTGAAAAACTGTTTTTT
d_gene: NA; abundance: NA; v_gene: TRBV27; j_gene: TRBJ1-6; len: 14; CDR3aa: CASSQGWVNSPLHF; CDR3nt: TGTGCCAGCAGCCAGGGTTGGGTTAATTCACCCCTCCACTTT
d_gene: TRBD1; abundance: NA; v_gene: TRBV5-1; j_gene: TRBJ2-2; len: 16; CDR3aa: CASSSSGTGNTGELFF; CDR3nt: TGCGCCAGCAGCTCCTCCGGGACAGGGAACACCGGGGAGCTGTTTTTT
d_gene: TRBD2; abundance: once; v_gene: TRBV6-5; j_gene: TRBJ2-3; len: 14; CDR3aa: CASSPSGTDDTQYF; CDR3nt: TGTGCCAGCAGTCCTAGCGGGACCGACGATACGCAGTATTTT
d_gene: NA; abundance: NA; v_gene: TRBV11-2; j_gene: TRBJ2-5; len: 12; CDR3aa: CASSTTGETQYF; CDR3nt: TGTGCCAGCAGCACAACGGGGGAGACCCAGTACTTC
d_gene: TRBD2; abundance: NA; v_gene: TRBV3-1/TRBV3-2; j_gene: TRBJ2-3; len: 16; CDR3aa: CASSLSLAGGADTQYF; CDR3nt: TGTGCCAGCAGTCTGAGTCTAGCGGGGGGAGCTGATACGCAGTATTTT
d_gene: TRBD1; abundance: NA; v_gene: TRBV5-1; j_gene: TRBJ2-1; len: 15; CDR3aa: CASSRAGTGDNEQFF; CDR3nt: TGCGCCAGCAGCAGAGCCGGGACAGGGGACAATGAGCAGTTCTTC
d_gene: NA; abundance: NA; v_gene: TRBV9; j_gene: TRBJ1-1; len: 15; CDR3aa: CASSVVAGADTEAFF; CDR3nt: TGTGCCAGCAGCGTAGTAGCAGGGGCCGACACTGAAGCTTTCTTT
d_gene: TRBD2; abundance: NA; v_gene: TRBV7-9; j_gene: TRBJ2-1; len: 12; CDR3aa: CASSFQSGGQFF; CDR3nt: TGTGCCAGCAGCTTTCAAAGCGGGGGACAGTTCTTC
d_gene: NA; abundance: NA; v_gene: TRBV3-1/TRBV3-2; j_gene: TRBJ1-2; len: 15; CDR3aa: CASSHPRSRVYGYTF; CDR3nt: TGTGCCAGCAGCCACCCCCGGAGCAGGGTCTATGGCTACACCTTC
d_gene: NA; abundance: few; v_gene: TRBV7-9; j_gene: TRBJ1-4; len: 16; CDR3aa: CASSSSYAGPNEKLFF; CDR3nt: TGTGCCAGCAGCTCTTCATACGCAGGCCCTAATGAAAAACTGTTTTTT
d_gene: TRBD2; abundance: once; v_gene: TRBV11-2; j_gene: TRBJ2-3; len: 16; CDR3aa: CASSLGRAGPTDTQYF; CDR3nt: TGTGCCAGCAGCCTCGGGCGAGCGGGGCCTACAGATACGCAGTATTTT
d_gene: TRBD2; abundance: NA; v_gene: TRBV7-3; j_gene: TRBJ2-7; len: 15; CDR3aa: CASSYSGTSRYEQYF; CDR3nt: TGTGCCAGCAGCTATTCCGGGACTAGTAGATACGAGCAGTACTTC
d_gene: NA; abundance: NA; v_gene: TRBV4-1; j_gene: TRBJ1-1; len: 15; CDR3aa: CASSQVGGMNTEAFF; CDR3nt: TGCGCCAGCAGCCAAGTTGGCGGTATGAACACTGAAGCTTTCTTT
d_gene: TRBD1; abundance: NA; v_gene: TRBV18; j_gene: TRBJ2-1; len: 16; CDR3aa: CASSPLTGGAFNEQFF; CDR3nt: TGTGCCAGCTCACCACTAACAGGGGGCGCGTTTAATGAGCAGTTCTTC
d_gene: NA; abundance: NA; v_gene: TRBV2; j_gene: TRBJ1-1; len: 13; CDR3aa: CASFRALNTEAFF; CDR3nt: TGTGCCAGCTTCAGGGCCCTGAACACTGAAGCTTTCTTT
d_gene: TRBD2; abundance: NA; v_gene: TRBV11-2; j_gene: TRBJ2-3; len: 14; CDR3aa: CASSLTSGTDTQYF; CDR3nt: TGTGCCAGCAGCTTGACTAGCGGCACAGATACGCAGTATTTT
d_gene: TRBD1; abundance: NA; v_gene: TRBV7-9; j_gene: TRBJ1-3; len: 16; CDR3aa: CASSPRTGASGNTIYF; CDR3nt: TGTGCCAGCAGCCCCAGGACAGGGGCGTCTGGAAACACCATATATTTT
d_gene: NA; abundance: once; v_gene: TRBV7-8; j_gene: TRBJ2-6; len: 16; CDR3aa: CASSLGGDSGANVLTF; CDR3nt: TGTGCCAGCAGCTTAGGGGGGGACTCTGGGGCCAACGTCCTGACTTTC
d_gene: NA; abundance: NA; v_gene: TRBV7-2; j_gene: TRBJ1-2; len: 15; CDR3aa: CASSPMPATVYGYTF; CDR3nt: TGTGCCAGCAGCCCAATGCCGGCGACAGTGTATGGCTACACCTTC
d_gene: NA; abundance: NA; v_gene: TRBV12-3/TRBV12-4; j_gene: TRBJ1-2; len: 13; CDR3aa: CASSPQGYYGYTF; CDR3nt: TGTGCCAGCAGCCCACAGGGATACTATGGCTACACCTTC
d_gene: NA; abundance: once; v_gene: TRBV27; j_gene: TRBJ1-2; len: 15; CDR3aa: CASSQSILSPYGYTF; CDR3nt: TGTGCCAGCAGTCAATCGATTCTAAGTCCCTATGGCTACACCTTC
d_gene: NA; abundance: NA; v_gene: TRBV27; j_gene: TRBJ1-4; len: 12; CDR3aa: CASRVGNEKLFF; CDR3nt: TGTGCCAGCAGAGTCGGGAATGAAAAACTGTTTTTT
d_gene: NA; abundance: few; v_gene: TRBV30; j_gene: TRBJ2-7; len: 12; CDR3aa: CAWSRVSYEQYF; CDR3nt: TGTGCCTGGAGTCGGGTCTCCTACGAGCAGTACTTC
d_gene: TRBD1; abundance: once; v_gene: TRBV19; j_gene: TRBJ1-1; len: 11; CDR3aa: CASTDRGLAFF; CDR3nt: TGTGCCAGTACCGACAGGGGGCTTGCTTTCTTT
d_gene: TRBD2; abundance: NA; v_gene: TRBV5-1; j_gene: TRBJ2-5; len: 14; CDR3aa: CASRELAGVETQYF; CDR3nt: TGCGCCAGCAGAGAACTAGCGGGGGTTGAGACCCAGTACTTC
d_gene: TRBD1; abundance: NA; v_gene: TRBV4-3; j_gene: TRBJ1-4; len: 16; CDR3aa: CASSQNPTGANEKLFF; CDR3nt: TGCGCCAGCAGCCAAAACCCGACAGGGGCCAATGAAAAACTGTTTTTT
d_gene: TRBD2; abundance: NA; v_gene: TRBV11-2; j_gene: TRBJ2-7; len: 14; CDR3aa: CASSPGLASYEQYF; CDR3nt: TGTGCCAGCAGTCCGGGACTAGCGTCGTACGAGCAGTACTTC
d_gene: NA; abundance: few; v_gene: TRBV30; j_gene: TRBJ1-1; len: 12; CDR3aa: CAWREGTVEAFF; CDR3nt: TGTGCCTGGAGGGAGGGGACGGTTGAAGCTTTCTTT
d_gene: NA; abundance: NA; v_gene: TRBV30; j_gene: TRBJ2-5; len: 14; CDR3aa: CAWSGGVGVETQYF; CDR3nt: TGTGCCTGGAGTGGAGGTGTGGGAGTTGAGACCCAGTACTTC
d_gene: TRBD2; abundance: NA; v_gene: TRBV6-2/TRBV6-3; j_gene: TRBJ2-2; len: 14; CDR3aa: CASSLAGETGELFF; CDR3nt: TGTGCCAGCAGCCTAGCGGGAGAAACCGGGGAGCTGTTTTTT
d_gene: TRBD1; abundance: NA; v_gene: TRBV5-6; j_gene: TRBJ1-1; len: 15; CDR3aa: CASSRNRGGQSEAFF; CDR3nt: TGTGCCAGCAGCAGAAACAGGGGAGGACAGTCTGAAGCTTTCTTT
d_gene: NA; abundance: medium-sized; v_gene: TRBV7-9; j_gene: TRBJ1-3; len: 13; CDR3aa: CASSSVSGNTIYF; CDR3nt: TGTGCCAGCAGCTCAGTCTCTGGAAACACCATATATTTT
d_gene: NA; abundance: few; v_gene: TRBV6-4; j_gene: TRBJ2-2; len: 16; CDR3aa: CASSDSGQMNTGELFF; CDR3nt: TGTGCCAGCAGTGACTCTGGGCAGATGAACACCGGGGAGCTGTTTTTT
d_gene: NA; abundance: NA; v_gene: TRBV2; j_gene: TRBJ1-5; len: 14; CDR3aa: CASKKDIDNQPQHF; CDR3nt: TGTGCCAGCAAGAAGGACATAGACAATCAGCCCCAGCATTTT
d_gene: TRBD1; abundance: NA; v_gene: TRBV10-3; j_gene: TRBJ2-1; len: 16; CDR3aa: CAISKQGPSSYNEQFF; CDR3nt: TGTGCCATCAGTAAACAGGGGCCTAGCTCCTACAATGAGCAGTTCTTC
d_gene: TRBD1; abundance: NA; v_gene: TRBV18; j_gene: TRBJ2-7; len: 13; CDR3aa: CASSPDRFYEQYF; CDR3nt: TGTGCCAGCTCACCGGACAGGTTCTACGAGCAGTACTTC
d_gene: TRBD1; abundance: NA; v_gene: TRBV7-9; j_gene: TRBJ2-6; len: 15; CDR3aa: CASSSDRDGANVLTF; CDR3nt: TGTGCCAGCAGCTCTGACAGGGATGGGGCCAACGTCCTGACTTTC
d_gene: NA; abundance: NA; v_gene: TRBV6-2/TRBV6-3; j_gene: TRBJ2-2; len: 12; CDR3aa: CASSLSGGELFF; CDR3nt: TGTGCCAGCAGTTTGTCGGGCGGGGAGCTGTTTTTT
d_gene: NA; abundance: few; v_gene: TRBV18; j_gene: TRBJ2-7; len: 13; CDR3aa: CASSPGQEREQYF; CDR3nt: TGTGCCAGCTCACCCGGGCAGGAGCGGGAGCAGTACTTC
d_gene: TRBD1; abundance: NA; v_gene: TRBV3-1/TRBV3-2; j_gene: TRBJ1-4; len: 17; CDR3aa: CASSHWGTGDFNEKLFF; CDR3nt: TGTGCCAGCAGCCACTGGGGAACAGGGGACTTTAATGAAAAACTGTTTTTT
d_gene: TRBD2; abundance: NA; v_gene: TRBV5-4; j_gene: TRBJ2-1; len: 15; CDR3aa: CASSLAGRAYNEQFF; CDR3nt: TGTGCCAGCAGCTTGGCAGGGAGGGCCTACAATGAGCAGTTCTTC